This T cell receptor (beta chain) was identified during a study of metastatic and nonmetastatic thyroid tumors. This clone was picked up many times. As yet, its antigen is unknown. Each patient went into thyroid surgery without having received any treatment. CDR3 length: 13 residues. Germline values: CDR1 SQVTM, CDR2 ANQGSEA. With V trimmed by 6 bases and J by 3 bases, 6 bases remained unmatched. Overall study results and limits: Malignant tumors reportedly showed significantly higher TCR beta diversity than benign nodules in both blood and tumor.

TCRdb re-called clones from the PCR reads using MiXCR. There are over 35,000 clones in the sample; about 17% occur only once, and more than 9% lies in the top ten. Input material: tumor tissue. This sequence was found in a female donor with papillary thyroid cancer or a benign thyroid nodule (not recorded which). Some clones in this sample may be carry-over from other donors' samples. The rearrangement uses TRBV29-1 and TRBJ2-3; 7 bases fit TRBD1. CDR3: CSVSRQGTDTQYF. CDR3 bases: TGCAGCGTCAGCCGACAGGGTACAGATACGCAGTATTTT.